The rows below give T cell receptor beta chains drawn from one sample of a study of blood T cell repertoires in COVID-19. The method was immunoSEQ multiplex PCR; TCRdb's version includes in-frame clones alone and lacks a portion of them. The data show about 150,000 clones, with 88% seen just once and roughly 2.1% held by the top ten. Sequenced input: peripheral blood. Source of these receptors: a human donor in a cohort sampled during active COVID-19. Both conserved end residues are part of each CDR3. D genes are given only for firm matches. Expanded clones are given a class, and other clones once, few, many or no size at all.

TGTGCCAGTAGTTTCGCGGGACTCAAATACGAGCAGTACTTC	CASSFAGLKYEQYF	NA	TRBV19	TRBJ2-7	NA
TGTGCCAGCAGCCAAGATAATACAGCGAACACTGAAGCTTTCTTT	CASSQDNTANTEAFF	NA	TRBV4-2	TRBJ1-1	NA
TGTGCCTGGAGTGTACCCATACAGGGACCCTACGAGCAGTACTTC	CAWSVPIQGPYEQYF	NA	TRBV30	TRBJ2-7	NA
TGTGCCAGCAGCTTAGCGGGGGGGTACACAGATACGCAGTATTTT	CASSLAGGYTDTQYF	NA	TRBV7-9	TRBJ2-3	TRBD2
TGTGCCAGCAGCACTAATACAAACCCATCATCATACAATGAGCAGTTCTTC	CASSTNTNPSSYNEQFF	once	TRBV9	TRBJ2-1	NA
TGCGCCAGCAGCCAAGCGCCAGTCGGCGGTACTAACTATGGCTACACCTTC	CASSQAPVGGTNYGYTF	once	TRBV4-1	TRBJ1-2	NA
TGCGCCAGCAGCCAAGGTCCTAATCAAATGGGCACAGATACGCAGTATTTT	CASSQGPNQMGTDTQYF	NA	TRBV4-3	TRBJ2-3	NA
TGTGCCAGCAGCTTAGCCCGGACAGTTCATGAGCAGTTCTTC	CASSLARTVHEQFF	NA	TRBV11-3	TRBJ2-1	NA
TGTGCCTGGAGCGGGCACAGGGGAGGTTCACCCCTCCACTTT	CAWSGHRGGSPLHF	NA	TRBV30	TRBJ1-6	TRBD1
TGTGCCAGCAGCTTAGTGAGTCTCGGCACAGATACGCAGTATTTT	CASSLVSLGTDTQYF	NA	TRBV7-8	TRBJ2-3	NA
TGTGCCAGCAGCGTAGAGGTGGACTCCTTGATTTTC	CASSVEVDSLIF	NA	TRBV7-8	TRBJ2-7	NA
TGTGCCAGCAGCTTAGGAGCAGGGGTGAACACTGAAGCTTTCTTT	CASSLGAGVNTEAFF	NA	TRBV11-2	TRBJ1-1	NA
TGTGCCAGCAGTTACTCGGGACAGCCCAATCAGCCCCAGCATTTT	CASSYSGQPNQPQHF	NA	TRBV6-2/TRBV6-3	TRBJ1-5	TRBD1
TGTGCCAGCTCAACGACAGGGGGCAACACTGAAGCTTTCTTT	CASSTTGGNTEAFF	NA	TRBV18	TRBJ1-1	TRBD1
TGCGCCAGCAGCTTCGAGGGGGCCCAGGGGTATGGCTACACCTTC	CASSFEGAQGYGYTF	NA	TRBV5-1	TRBJ1-2	TRBD1
TGTGCCAGCAGCTCCGAAGGGGGATCGGGCTACGAGCAGTACTTC	CASSSEGGSGYEQYF	NA	TRBV5-8	TRBJ2-7	NA
TGCGCCAGCACCGCTTGGGCGGGAGATTCTGCAGATACGCAGTATTTT	CASTAWAGDSADTQYF	NA	TRBV5-1	TRBJ2-3	TRBD2
TGTGCCACCAGGGGCACAGGGCTGGATGGCTACACCTTC	CATRGTGLDGYTF	NA	TRBV24-1	TRBJ1-2	NA
TGTGCCAGCAGTGATCCCACACTCTGCCCGACTGAACGGGGGGGCGGGGAGCTGTTTTTT	CASSDPTLCPTERGGGELFF	NA	TRBV6-4	TRBJ2-2	TRBD2
TGCAGTGCCCTGTCGGGAAAACTGTTTTTT	CSALSGKLFF	NA	TRBV20-1	TRBJ1-4	NA
TGTGCCAGCAGGGTGCAGGGGTTCTATGCCCATGAGCAGTTCTTC	CASRVQGFYAHEQFF	NA	TRBV6-5	TRBJ2-1	NA
TGTGCCAGCAGTTCAACTAGCGGGGGGTCTTATGAGACCCAGTACTTC	CASSSTSGGSYETQYF	NA	TRBV6-2/TRBV6-3	TRBJ2-5	TRBD2
TGTGCCAGCAGCCCAATAGGGGGTAATGGCTACACCTTC	CASSPIGGNGYTF	NA	TRBV6-5	TRBJ1-2	NA
TGCGCCAGCAGCCACAACCCGACAGGCGATCAGCCCCAGCATTTT	CASSHNPTGDQPQHF	NA	TRBV4-3	TRBJ1-5	NA
TGTGCCAGCAGCCTCACCGGACAGGCCAGTGGCTACACCTTC	CASSLTGQASGYTF	once	TRBV28	TRBJ1-2	TRBD1
TGTGCCAGCAGCTCCGCAGGGGGGTATTCACCCCTCCACTTT	CASSSAGGYSPLHF	few	TRBV7-8	TRBJ1-6	TRBD1
TGTGCCAGCAGCTCCCTGGGGGGGAGAGAGAACACCGGGGAGCTGTTTTTT	CASSSLGGRENTGELFF	NA	TRBV7-8	TRBJ2-2	TRBD2
TGCGCCAGCAGACCGGATCCTGACAGGATCGGACAGCCCCAGCATTTT	CASRPDPDRIGQPQHF	once	TRBV5-1	TRBJ1-5	NA
TGCGCCAGCAGCTTGGGATTGTCGGGGGGGTTTGAGCAGTTCTTC	CASSLGLSGGFEQFF	NA	TRBV5-1	TRBJ2-1	TRBD2
TGTGCCATCAGTGAGAGACAGGGGGCTTACGAGAACACTGAAGCTTTCTTT	CAISERQGAYENTEAFF	NA	TRBV10-3	TRBJ1-1	TRBD1
TGTGCCAGCAGCAATTTTGCGGAGACCCAGTACTTC	CASSNFAETQYF	NA	TRBV12-3/TRBV12-4	TRBJ2-5	NA
TGTGCCAGCAGCTTAGGCCGCGGATCCTACGAGCAGTACTTC	CASSLGRGSYEQYF	few	TRBV7-9	TRBJ2-7	NA
TGTGCCAGCACCCCTCCCTCTCCGGCAGGGGACACTGAAGCTTTCTTT	CASTPPSPAGDTEAFF	NA	TRBV7-8	TRBJ1-1	NA
TGTGCCACCAGCAGAATAAACCCGGACAGGGGGCAAGAGACCCAGTACTTC	CATSRINPDRGQETQYF	NA	TRBV15	TRBJ2-5	TRBD1
TGTGCCAGTTTCCGACAGGGATACACTGAAGCTTTCTTT	CASFRQGYTEAFF	NA	TRBV19	TRBJ1-1	TRBD1
TGTGCCAGCACCGACCGGGGGGGCGATGGCTACACCTTC	CASTDRGGDGYTF	NA	TRBV28	TRBJ1-2	NA
TGTGCCAGCAGCGTTTCCACAGGGGGCCGGCAGTATTTT	CASSVSTGGRQYF	NA	TRBV9	TRBJ2-3	TRBD1
TGCGCCAGCAGCCAAGGAGGACAGGGCTTCTATGGCTACACCTTC	CASSQGGQGFYGYTF	NA	TRBV4-3	TRBJ1-2	TRBD1
TGTGCCAGCAGTTACTCGACAGATATAGCGGGAAGCCGTACCAAGGAAAACATTCAGTACTTC	CASSYSTDIAGSRTKENIQYF	NA	TRBV6-2/TRBV6-3	TRBJ2-4	TRBD2